Shown below are 17 T cell receptor beta chains from a single sample sequenced in a study of monozygotic twins with inflammatory bowel disease. TCRdb re-called the 5' RACE reads, yielding one record per CDR3 amino acid sequence without DNA. This specimen shows approximately 400,000 distinct CDR3 sequences; the ten leading clones hold approximately 2.3%. The specimen was blood. Source of these receptors: a human donor with ulcerative colitis or Crohn's disease, or a healthy co-twin of an affected twin (not recorded which).

The chain carries TRBV3-1 and TRBJ2-1; TCRdb picks TRBD2, but there is no DNA to check that call. The length of the CDR3 is 18 residues. Germline V gene data show CDR1 as LGHDT and CDR2 as YNNKEL (reference sequence). This CDR3 is CASSQGTLLAGDYNEQFF.

CDR3 protein: CAISVDRNYEQYF. The chain is built from TRBV10-3 and TRBJ2-7; TCRdb returns TRBD1, unconfirmable since there is no DNA. CDR3 size: 13 residues. In germline, CDR1 is ENHRY, CDR2 SYGVKD.

This chain joins TRBV4-3 and TRBJ2-6; absent DNA, TCRdb's TRBD2 call cannot be checked. The CDR3 extends over 18 amino acids. The V gene's germline CDR1 is LGHNA and CDR2 YSLEER. The CDR3 sequence: CASSQASTGLGGANVLTF.

The chain employs TRBV15 and TRBJ2-2; TCRdb picks TRBD2, but there is no DNA to check that call. This CDR3 is 16 amino acids long. Germline loops: CDR1 LNHNV, CDR2 YYDKDF (reference sequence). The CDR3 protein is CATSRDPSGNTGELFF. Full variable domain (rest looked up from reference TRBV15 and TRBJ2-2): DAMVIQNPRYQVTQFGKPVTLSCSQTLNHNVMYWYQQKSSQAPKLLFHYYDKDFNNEADTPDNFQSRRPNTSFCFLDIRSPGLGDTAMYLCATSRDPSGNTGELFFGEGSRLTVL.

The chain is built from TRBV10-3 and TRBJ1-2; TCRdb selects TRBD1, and the lack of DNA leaves this call unchecked. The CDR3 is 12 residues long. The germline V gene encodes CDR1 ENHRY and CDR2 SYGVKD. The CDR3 spells CAIRKSTGGYTF.

The chain is built from TRBV7-9 and TRBJ2-5; TCRdb lists TRBD2, though no DNA is available to test this call. The CDR3 runs to 14 residues. CDR1 SEHNR and CDR2 FQNEAQ come from the germline V gene (reference sequence). CDR3: CASMEGLARETQYF.

The genes are TRBV10-3 and TRBJ2-5; TCRdb names TRBD1, which stays unverified in the absence of DNA. The CDR3 consists of 13 residues. Germline-derived CDR1 and CDR2 are ENHRY and SYGVKD. The CDR3 loop reads CAIRDGGGETQYF.

The chain links TRBV5-1 to TRBJ1-1. CDR1 is SGHRS, CDR2 YFSETQ, per germline. This CDR3 is 15 amino acids long. The CDR3 here is CASSLNDAKNTEAFF.

The rearrangement uses TRBV21-1 and TRBJ2-4; there is no DNA to check the TCRdb D call of TRBD1. TRBV21-1 is labeled a pseudogene. This CDR3 contains 16 residues. CDR3 in amino acids: CASSKKGGAPKNIQYF.

This chain links TRBV20-1 with TRBJ1-2; TCRdb's D call of TRBD1 is untestable without DNA. Germline loops: CDR1 DFQATT, CDR2 SNEGSKA (reference sequence). This CDR3 region has 14 residues. Here the CDR3 reads CSAMMARGLYGYTF.

The rearrangement uses TRBV7-7 and TRBJ2-7; TCRdb's D call, TRBD1, is unchecked because there is no DNA. The CDR3 extends over 19 amino acids. The germline V gene encodes CDR1 SSHAT and CDR2 FNYEAQ (reference sequence). The CDR3: CASSPTPHDRVQGDYEQYF.

V gene TRBV5-1 combines with J gene TRBJ2-6; TCRdb reports TRBD1, a call that lacks DNA to check it against. Germline loops: CDR1 SGHRS, CDR2 YFSETQ. The CDR3 runs to 19 residues. The CDR3 loop reads CASSPTPDRGLAGANVLTF.

This chain links TRBV14 with TRBJ2-1; TCRdb names TRBD1, which stays unverified in the absence of DNA. Germline lookup yields CDR1 SGHDN and CDR2 FVKESK. The CDR3 length is 15 residues. The chain's CDR3 is CASSQDRDRGQGQFF.

The rearrangement uses TRBV15 and TRBJ2-5; TCRdb picks TRBD2, but there is no DNA to check that call. This CDR3 has 13 residues. Germline V gene data show CDR1 as LNHNV and CDR2 as YYDKDF (reference sequence). The CDR3 here is CATRGREEETQYF.

The chain combines TRBV12-3 or TRBV12-4 with TRBJ2-3; there is no DNA to check the TCRdb D call of TRBD1. CDR3 size: 15 residues. The CDR3 spells CASVPREKGTDTQYF.

The chain combines TRBV6-4 with TRBJ1-1. The CDR3 sequence is 13 residues long. Germline V lookup: CDR1 MRHNA, CDR2 SNTAGT. Here the CDR3 reads CASSASRNTEAFF.

This CDR3 is CASSLEGNGNTIYF. V and J are TRBV5-1 and TRBJ1-3. The CDR3 covers 14 residues. Germline V CDR1 and CDR2: SGHRS, YFSETQ. Full variable domain (missing parts from reference TRBV5-1 and TRBJ1-3): KAGVTQTPRYLIKTRGQQVTLSCSPISGHRSVSWYQQTPGQGLQFLFEYFSETQRNKGNFPGRFSGRQFSNSRSEMNVSTLELGDSALYLCASSLEGNGNTIYFGEGSWLTVV.